The next 32 T cell receptor beta chains were all read from a single sample in a study of T cells after yellow fever vaccination (dated by TCRdb to between 2018 and 2020). The treatment or condition label here, explained by the study, means: live attenuated yellow fever vaccine strain. Library creation used 5' RACE. Sequenced on an Illumina NovaSeq 6000. TCRdb reworked the public reads: Q25 trimming with fastp, MiXCR clone assembly, productive beta chains retained. Every CDR3 protein is listed once, alongside the most common genes and DNA of its rows. Across this sample there are 300,000 to 400,000 distinct CDR3 sequences, with around 4.1% seen only once. The ten largest clones take up less than 25% of the sample. The sample in question was PBMCs, obtained 5 days after the yellow fever booster vaccination. All receptors come from a man aged 18-30 years who received the YFV17D yellow fever vaccine.

J is TRBJ1-3 and V is TRBV3-1; D gene ambiguous. Germline CDR1 LGHDT, CDR2 YNNKEL (reference sequence). This CDR3 region has 12 residues. Between the trimmed V and J ends, which lost 4 bases and 4 bases, there was a span of 5 bases. CDR3 bases: TGTGCCAGCAGCCCTGTGGGAAACACCATATATTTT. Protein product: CASSPVGNTIYF.

This clonotype has just a few counts. V usage is TRBV12-3 or TRBV12-4 and J usage is TRBJ2-5; 10 bases agree with TRBD1. V was clipped by 6 bases and J by 4 bases; unmatched bases: 2. This CDR3 has 13 amino acids. CDR3 residues: CASRRDRGETQYF. The DNA for the CDR3 is TGTGCCAGCAGACGGGACAGGGGAGAGACCCAGTACTTC.

CDR3 sequence: CASSRPAPGEQYV. The CDR3 DNA is TGTGCCAGCAGCCGACCAGCCCCGGGGGAGCAGTACGTC. The chain links TRBV6-2 or TRBV6-3 to TRBJ2-7; TRBD2 is a possible D gene (5 bases). This CDR3 comprises 13 residues. CDR1 and CDR2 from the germline V gene are MNHEY and SVGEGT. V lost 6 bases to trimming and J lost 7 bases, with 16 bases between them.

This clonotype showed up just a few times. This chain joins TRBV7-6 and TRBJ2-5; 7 nucleotides agree with TRBD2. The V and J ends lost 5 bases and 3 bases, in that order; junction bases with no gene match: 3. This CDR3 is built from 13 residues. CDR1 and CDR2 (germline): SGHVS, FNYEAQ. CDR3 sequence reads: CASSTGLEETQYF. For the CDR3, the DNA is TGTGCCAGCAGCACCGGACTAGAAGAGACCCAGTACTTC.

The rearrangement joins TRBV7-9 to TRBJ1-2; D is perhaps TRBD1 (5 bases). V shed 4 bases and J shed 8 bases, with 17 bases lying between them. The CDR3 runs to 14 residues. Germline-derived CDR1 and CDR2 are SEHNR and FQNEAQ (reference sequence). Here the CDR3 reads CASSSDSSLGGYTF. DNA for the CDR3: TGTGCCAGCAGCTCCGACAGTTCCCTCGGAGGCTACACCTTC.

This sequence joins TRBV25-1 and TRBJ2-1, with D possibly matching TRBD1 (7 bases). Germline V gene data show CDR1 as MGHDK and CDR2 as SYGVNS. With 4 bases removed from V and 12 bases from J, the gap between germline ends came to 13 bases. The CDR3 spans 12 residues. CDR3 DNA: TGTGCCAGCAGTGGACCCAGGGGGGCGCAGTTCTTC. It yields the protein CASSGPRGAQFF.

DNA of the CDR3: TGCAGTGCTAGAGTATTACAGGGAGGTAGTGAAGCTTTCTTT. Protein product: CSARVLQGGSEAFF. The chain employs TRBV20-1 and TRBJ1-1; a weak D match, TRBD1 (6 bases). Germline V CDR1 and CDR2: DFQATT, SNEGSKA (reference sequence). The ends were cut back, 1 base at V and 7 bases at J, with 16 bases in the middle. CDR3 size: 14 residues.

This clonotype was seen ten or more times. In nucleotides, the CDR3 is TGTGCCGCCAGCGGTGCTAGCGTCACAGATACGCAGTATTTT. Encoded protein: CAASGASVTDTQYF. The V gene is TRBV7-2, the J gene TRBJ2-3, with D possibly matching TRBD2 (6 bases). The germline V gene encodes CDR1 SGHTA and CDR2 FQGNSA. The CDR3 has 14 amino acids. With 11 bases removed from V and 2 bases from J, the gap between germline ends came to 17 bases.

The table lists this clonotype with many counts. The chain uses TRBV5-1 and TRBJ2-1; D might be TRBD1 (5 bases). This CDR3 region has 15 residues. From germline, CDR1 is SGHRS and CDR2 YFSETQ. V was shortened by 4 bases and J by 1 base, with 12 bases between the two germline ends. The CDR3 DNA follows: TGCGCCAGCAGCCCGGACCCAGGGTCCTACAATGAGCAGTTCTTC. Protein: CASSPDPGSYNEQFF.

This clonotype was detected ten times or more. A read error may explain this, as a much larger clone is one base away. CDR3 sequence (DNA): TGTGCCAGCAGCTTAAACCCAGATACGCAGTATTTT. It is translated as CASSLNPDTQYF. The chain recombines TRBV7-9 with TRBJ2-3; unclear D gene. CDR1 SEHNR and CDR2 FQNEAQ come from the germline V gene (reference sequence). Trimming removed 2 bases at V and 4 bases at J, with 4 bases between. There are 12 residues in the CDR3. The variable domain in full, with the rest retrieved from reference TRBV7-9 and TRBJ2-3, is DTGVSQNPRHKITKRGQNVTFRCDPISEHNRLYWYRQTLGQGPEFLTYFQNEAQLEKSRLLSDRFSAERPKGSFSTLEIQRTEQGDSAMYLCASSLNPDTQYFGPGTRLTVL.

Many counts were recorded for this clonotype. V and J are TRBV11-2 and TRBJ1-1, with D tentatively TRBD1 (5 bases). Trimming cost V 0 bases and J 1 base, with 6 bases left between them. The CDR3 sequence is 14 residues long. CDR1 and CDR2 (germline): SGHAT, FQNNGV. The CDR3 here is CASSLEGTNTEAFF. Here the CDR3 DNA reads TGTGCCAGCAGCTTAGAAGGGACGAACACTGAAGCTTTCTTT.

Many counts were recorded for this clonotype. V usage is TRBV5-1 and J usage is TRBJ2-5; no clear D gene. CDR3 length equals 12 residues. Germline V gives CDR1 SGHRS, CDR2 YFSETQ. V dropped 0 bases and J dropped 0 bases, with 0 bases sitting between them. CDR3 residues: CASSLDQETQYF. In DNA, the CDR3 is TGCGCCAGCAGCTTGGACCAAGAGACCCAGTACTTC.

The CDR3 loop reads CAWRTSGAAAGIQYF. CDR3 nucleotides: TGTGCCTGGAGGACCTCCGGGGCCGCGGCAGGCATTCAGTACTTC. The J gene is TRBJ2-4, the V gene TRBV30; D is perhaps TRBD1 or TRBD2 (5 bases each). The V gene's germline CDR1 is GTSNPN and CDR2 SVGIG (reference sequence). The CDR3 has 15 amino acids. Trimming shortened V by 3 bases and J by 9 bases, and 21 bases separated the two germline ends.

This chain joins TRBV7-9 and TRBJ1-2; no firm D call. Germline lookup yields CDR1 SEHNR and CDR2 FQNEAQ (reference sequence). The germline V and J ends were trimmed by 8 bases and 0 bases, with 16 bases remaining between them. The CDR3 totals 15 residues. The CDR3 region has the DNA TGTGCCAGCGGCGCTGGGGTCGGAACTAACTATGGCTACACCTTC. This sequence encodes CASGAGVGTNYGYTF.

In DNA form, the CDR3 reads TGTGCCAGCAGTCCCCGGCCGGCCTATGGCTACACCTTC. This sequence encodes CASSPRPAYGYTF. The chain carries TRBV27 and TRBJ1-2; D uncertain. Deletions cut 5 bases from V and 4 bases from J, with 11 bases between. The CDR3 is 13 residues long. Germline V lookup: CDR1 MNHEY, CDR2 SMNVEV (reference sequence).

This clonotype was seen more than once but under ten times. V usage is TRBV4-1 and J usage is TRBJ2-5; TRBD1 might be the D (7 bases). Looked up from germline, CDR1 is MGHRA and CDR2 is YSYEKL. Trimming removed 11 bases at V and 2 bases at J, with 15 bases between. The CDR3 is 13 residues long. Written as DNA, the CDR3 is TGCGCCCCAGGGGGGTTTCGGCAAGAGACCCAGTACTTC. It translates to CAPGGFRQETQYF.

The table lists this clonotype with many counts. The chain has TRBV7-2 and TRBJ2-3; 9 nucleotides agree with TRBD1. This CDR3 is 16 amino acids long. V trimming: 8 bases; J trimming: 4 bases; junction bases outside the gene matches: 13. CDR1 is SGHTA and CDR2 is FQGNSA in the germline V gene. The CDR3 coding sequence is TGTGCCAGCTCTAGAACAGGGGGCGCATCCCCAGATACGCAGTATTTT. Translated: CASSRTGGASPDTQYF.

This clonotype was observed a few times. J is TRBJ2-1 and V is TRBV20-1, with TRBD2 matching 8 bases. Looked up from germline, CDR1 is DFQATT and CDR2 is SNEGSKA (reference sequence). Trimming removed 0 bases from V and 0 bases from J; junction bases left unmatched: 10. CDR3 length: 18 amino acids. The CDR3: CSARDVTSAKNSYNEQFF. The DNA for the CDR3 is TGCAGTGCTAGAGACGTGACTAGCGCTAAGAACTCCTACAATGAGCAGTTCTTC.

This chain links TRBV20-1 with TRBJ1-5, with 8 bases that match TRBD1. The CDR3 consists of 15 residues. V was clipped by 1 base and J by 4 bases; unmatched bases: 6. CDR1 is DFQATT, CDR2 SNEGSKA, per germline (reference sequence). The CDR3 nucleotides read TGCAGTGCTAGAGCCCGGGGACAGGTGAATCAGCCCCAGCATTTT. Its translation: CSARARGQVNQPQHF.

Only a few counts were recorded for this clonotype. This sequence joins TRBV7-2 and TRBJ1-5; the D is unclear. Trimming took 2 bases from V and 2 from J, leaving 10 bases between them. The CDR3 totals 15 residues. Germline V lookup: CDR1 SGHTA, CDR2 FQGNSA. The CDR3 reads CASSLTEGGNQPQHF. Written as DNA, the CDR3 is TGTGCCAGCAGCTTAACTGAGGGAGGCAATCAGCCCCAGCATTTT.

There are a few counts of this clonotype. This chain connects TRBV12-3 or TRBV12-4 to TRBJ2-7; tentatively, D is TRBD2 (5 bases). The CDR3 runs 12 residues. Between the trimmed V and J ends, which lost 6 bases and 4 bases, there was a span of 10 bases. The CDR3 DNA reads as TGTGCCAGCAGCGCATTAGCGTACGAGCAGTACTTC. As protein: CASSALAYEQYF.

V is TRBV7-2 and J is TRBJ2-7; 11 bases match TRBD2. This CDR3 region has 15 residues. Germline V gene data show CDR1 as SGHTA and CDR2 as FQGNSA. V was clipped by 2 bases and J by 3 bases; unmatched bases: 3. The CDR3 reads CASSLSLAGGYEQYF. The CDR3 DNA follows: TGTGCCAGCAGCTTATCGCTAGCGGGGGGCTACGAGCAGTACTTC.

This clonotype has a handful of counts. This chain connects TRBV19 to TRBJ1-3, with no clear D. The CDR3 sequence is 16 residues long. Germline assignment: CDR1 LNHDA and CDR2 SQIVND (reference sequence). V was clipped by 0 bases and J by 0 bases, with 9 bases between them. The CDR3 region has the DNA TGTGCCAGTAGTATAGAGATTTCGAGCTCTGGAAACACCATATATTTT. This encodes CASSIEISSSGNTIYF.

This clonotype was detected ten times or more. It is unclear where the CDR3 begins or ends on the DNA, so no DNA is shown, and the CDR3 is as TCRdb lists it. The CDR3 loop reads CASSFGSGWETQYF. The rearrangement uses TRBV7-9 and TRBJ2-5. The germline gives CDR1 SEHNR, CDR2 FQNEAQ (reference sequence). The CDR3 length equals 14 residues, ends included.

This clonotype was counted a few times. This chain links TRBV7-3 with TRBJ2-1, with D perhaps matching TRBD1 (6 bases). The CDR3 is 14 amino acids. Germline V gives CDR1 SGHTA, CDR2 FQGTGA. Trimming left V 1 base short and J 6 bases short, with 10 bases between. The CDR3 sequence is CASSLMDSLNEQFF. The CDR3 nucleotides read TGTGCCAGCAGCTTAATGGACAGCCTCAATGAGCAGTTCTTC.

This clonotype was found many times. The chain is built from TRBV3-1 and TRBJ1-6; D unclear. Trimming stripped 1 base from V and 6 bases from J, with 1 base between. CDR1 LGHDT and CDR2 YNNKEL come from the germline V gene (reference sequence). The CDR3 has 12 residues. CDR3 DNA: TGTGCCAGCAGCCAAGCTAATTCACCCCTCCACTTT. Protein product: CASSQANSPLHF.

This clonotype has a count of ten or more. This chain joins TRBV12-5 and TRBJ2-1; D might be TRBD2 (5 bases). Germline V lookup: CDR1 LGHNT, CDR2 FRNRAP. CDR3 length: 15 amino acids. Trimming left V 3 bases short and J 10 bases short, with 19 bases between. CDR3: CASGFSSGLPLEQFF. CDR3 sequence (DNA): TGTGCTAGTGGTTTCTCTTCAGGACTGCCGCTAGAGCAGTTCTTC.

The gene calls are TRBV20-1 and TRBJ1-2; no reliable D call. The V end lost 3 bases, the J end lost 3 bases, and 11 bases lay between the germline ends. Germline lookup yields CDR1 DFQATT and CDR2 SNEGSKA (reference sequence). The CDR3 is 13 residues long. As DNA, the CDR3 is TGCAGTGCTAGGCCCAACTTGGACTATGGCTACACCTTC. It translates to CSARPNLDYGYTF.

DNA of the CDR3: TGTGCCAGTATCGGAGAGACCCAGTACTTC. Its translation: CASIGETQYF. The chain has TRBV27 and TRBJ2-5; D not certain. The germline gives CDR1 MNHEY, CDR2 SMNVEV (reference sequence). The germline V and J ends were trimmed by 9 bases and 4 bases, with 6 bases remaining between them. CDR3 length: 10 residues.

This chain joins TRBV5-1 and TRBJ2-3, with 11 positions matching TRBD2. The CDR3 extends over 17 amino acids. Trimming removed 1 base from V and 6 bases from J; junction bases left unmatched: 10. Germline CDR1 reads SGHRS; CDR2 reads YFSETQ. The CDR3 sequence: CASSLTFSGGASDTQYF. In DNA form, the CDR3 reads TGCGCCAGCAGCTTGACCTTTAGCGGGGGGGCCTCGGATACGCAGTATTTT.

This clonotype has more than one count but fewer than ten. CDR3 sequence (DNA): TGTGCCAGCAGTTATACTAGCGGACAAGAGACCCAGTACTTC. Amino acids: CASSYTSGQETQYF. V is TRBV6-5 and J is TRBJ2-5, with TRBD2 identical over 8 bases. Looked up from germline, CDR1 is MNHEY and CDR2 is SVGAGI. CDR3 length: 14 residues. The V gene end was trimmed by 3 bases and the J gene end by 2 bases; junction bases not matched to a gene: 2.

A few counts support this clonotype. The gene calls are TRBV7-3 and TRBJ1-1; possible D gene TRBD1, 5 bases. There are 14 residues in the CDR3. Germline-derived CDR1 and CDR2 are SGHTA and FQGTGA. V was clipped by 0 bases and J by 8 bases, with 13 bases between them. CDR3 in DNA: TGTGCCAGCAGCTTAACGGAAGACAGCTGGGAAGCTTTCTTT. It yields the protein CASSLTEDSWEAFF.